The next 13 T cell receptor beta chains were all read from a single sample in a study of cytomegalovirus exposure and HLA in healthy donors. Researchers ran the PCR with 60 Vbeta and 13 Jbeta primers. Generated by immunoSEQ multiplex PCR, the TCRdb table keeps only in-frame clones and is missing some. This repertoire shows more than 65,000 clones, nearly 80% found once; its top ten account for around 6%. The sequenced sample was PBMCs. Receptors originate from a female donor in good health and CMV-seronegative.

V is TRBV2 and J is TRBJ1-1; 12 nucleotides agree with TRBD1. V trimming: 5 bases; J trimming: 7 bases; junction bases outside the gene matches: 5. CDR1 and CDR2 from the germline V gene are SNHLY and FYNNEI. The CDR3 sequence is 14 residues long. The DNA for the CDR3 is TGTGCCAGCAGTTCCGGGACAGGGGGCGGTGAAGCTTTCTTT. Protein sequence: CASSSGTGGGEAFF.

The chain employs TRBV5-1 and TRBJ1-3; 8 nucleotides agree with TRBD1. CDR3 length: 14 residues. The germline CDR1 and CDR2 sequences are SGHRS and YFSETQ. Germline trimming cut 7 bases from V and 2 bases from J; bases unmatched to any gene: 5. The CDR3 sequence is CASSTGETGNTIYF. In DNA form, the CDR3 reads TGCGCCAGCTCGACAGGGGAAACTGGAAACACCATATATTTT. Variable domain in full (rest from reference TRBV5-1 and TRBJ1-3): KAGVTQTPRYLIKTRGQQVTLSCSPISGHRSVSWYQQTPGQGLQFLFEYFSETQRNKGNFPGRFSGRQFSNSRSEMNVSTLELGDSALYLCASSTGETGNTIYFGEGSWLTVV.

This chain joins TRBV19 and TRBJ1-2, with TRBD1 matching over 10 bases. The V gene end was trimmed by 3 bases and the J gene end by 8 bases; junction bases not matched to a gene: 9. The CDR3 extends over 15 amino acids. Germline CDR1 and CDR2: LNHDA and SQIVND (reference sequence). The CDR3 sequence: CASSISGTGARGYTF. In nucleotides, the CDR3 is TGTGCCAGTAGTATTTCTGGGACAGGGGCTAGGGGCTACACCTTC.

The gene calls are TRBV4-2 and TRBJ2-3, with D possibly being TRBD2 (6 bases). V shed 4 bases and J shed 3 bases, with 8 bases lying between them. The germline gives CDR1 LGHNA, CDR2 YNFKEQ. The CDR3 length is 13 residues. The DNA for the CDR3 is TGTGCCAGCAGCCGGCGGGAAACAGATACGCAGTATTTT. Its translation is CASSRRETDTQYF.

CDR3 loop: CASSPEGNEQFF. The CDR3 DNA follows: TGCGCCAGCAGTCCAGAGGGCAATGAGCAGTTCTTC. This chain links TRBV5-1 with TRBJ2-1, with D possibly being TRBD2 (5 bases). Germline values: CDR1 SGHRS, CDR2 YFSETQ. The length of the CDR3 is 12 residues. Between the trimmed V and J ends, which lost 5 bases and 6 bases, there was a span of 9 bases.

The chain couples TRBV27 to TRBJ2-3; 11 nucleotides align to TRBD2. After removal of 6 bases from V and 4 bases from J, the junction contained 12 bases not matched to a gene. Germline V gene lookup returns CDR1 MNHEY and CDR2 SMNVEV (reference sequence). The CDR3 runs 17 residues. In DNA, the CDR3 is TGTGCCAGCAGCTACTTTCCTAGCGGGAGGAATGCAGATACGCAGTATTTT. Translating it yields CASSYFPSGRNADTQYF.

This chain joins TRBV7-8 and TRBJ2-7; D perhaps matches TRBD2 (6 bases). This CDR3 has 14 residues. Germline V gene sequence: CDR1 SGHVS, CDR2 FQNEAQ. Trimming removed 5 bases from V and 2 bases from J, with 13 bases in between. CDR3: CASSPGTLPYEQYF. Written as DNA, the CDR3 is TGTGCCAGCAGCCCCGGGACTCTCCCCTACGAGCAGTACTTC.

About this clone itself: The junction does not match germline at one end; this may be a read error. This chain uses TRBV7-7 with TRBJ2-5, with 10 bases that match TRBD2. Germline CDR1 reads SSHAT; CDR2 reads FNYEAQ (reference sequence). The length of the CDR3 is 16 residues. The CDR3 is CASSLGSGGIQETQYF. For the CDR3, the DNA is TGTGCTAGCAGCTTAGGTAGCGGGGGGATCCAAGAGACCCAGTACTTC.

The chain links TRBV4-1 to TRBJ1-4; tentative D call: TRBD1 (5 bases). Germline CDR1 is MGHRA and CDR2 is YSYEKL. CDR3 length equals 16 residues. V lost 4 bases and J lost 4, with 16 bases in between. CDR3 region: CASSPRDRQINEKLFF. CDR3 nucleotides: TGCGCCAGCAGCCCTAGAGACCGACAGATTAATGAAAAACTGTTTTTT.

The J gene is TRBJ2-7, the V gene TRBV6-5, with a tentative D call TRBD1 (8 bases). Trimming pared 0 bases from V and 3 bases from J, leaving 15 bases between. The V gene's germline CDR1 is MNHEY and CDR2 SVGAGI. This CDR3 is built from 16 residues. The CDR3 nucleotides read TGTGCCAGCAGTTACTCGATAACAGGGGGGGGCTACGAGCAGTACTTC. Translated, it gives CASSYSITGGGYEQYF.

The V and J genes are TRBV7-8 and TRBJ1-2; D possibly corresponds to TRBD1 (5 bases). Germline V lookup: CDR1 SGHVS, CDR2 FQNEAQ. This CDR3 spans 14 amino acids. Trimming took off 1 base at V and 4 bases at J, with 10 bases between the two ends. CDR3 residues: CASSLGGGSYGYTF. The CDR3 DNA reads as TGTGCCAGCAGCTTAGGGGGGGGATCCTATGGCTACACCTTC.

The genes are TRBV11-2 and TRBJ2-7, with 8 bases matching TRBD1. The CDR3 is made up of 13 amino acids. Germline assignment: CDR1 SGHAT and CDR2 FQNNGV. The V and J ends lost 6 bases and 4 bases, in that order; junction bases with no gene match: 5. Here the CDR3 reads CASSSDRDYEQYF. DNA for the CDR3: TGTGCCAGCAGTTCGGACAGGGATTACGAGCAGTACTTC.

V and J are TRBV7-6 and TRBJ2-1; 10 bases are a match to TRBD2. The CDR3 totals 16 residues. Germline V gene sequence: CDR1 SGHVS, CDR2 FNYEAQ. The junction had 4 bases not matched to a gene; V was cut back by 1 base and J by 4 bases. Here the CDR3 reads CASSLGISGRYNEQFF. The CDR3 region has the DNA TGTGCCAGCAGCTTAGGTATTAGCGGGAGGTACAATGAGCAGTTCTTC.